This record covers a single T cell receptor (beta chain). V was clipped by 4 bases and J by 2 bases, with 14 bases between them. The CDR3 sequence is 16 residues long. From germline, CDR1 is SGHAT and CDR2 FQNNGV. Original data processing: Reference gene primer amplification in the assay estimated nucleated cell counts. The data were produced by immunoSEQ multiplex PCR, yet TCRdb's version contains in-frame clones alone and is incomplete. For V, J and clone size, that table is used; D and trimming come from the DNA. The sample yields roughly 440,000 clones, approximately 90% seen once. Those enrolled in Seattle joined during active infection and were followed longitudinally afterward. This sample was taken from a study of blood T cell repertoires in COVID-19. For the study at large: Material from acute and convalescent COVID-19 was sourced from the United States, Italy and Spain.

This receptor was obtained from a woman in her forties or fifties with COVID-19, enrolled during active disease. The chain has TRBV11-2 and TRBJ1-4; D gene unclear. Source material: peripheral blood. CDR3 sequence: CASSSTPRETNEKLFF. For the CDR3, the DNA is TGTGCCAGCAGCTCCACCCCCCGGGAGACTAATGAAAAACTGTTTTTT.